This T cell receptor (beta chain) was profiled in a study of blood T cell repertoires in COVID-19. Study as a whole: Both acute and convalescent COVID-19 samples were obtained from the United States, Italy and Spain. The cDNA or gDNA used as material had been derived from T cells, B-cell-depleted T cells, or PBMCs.

Per the original data handling: Nucleated cell number was recorded as an estimate derived from reference gene primer amplification. TCRdb keeps only in-frame clones here, not all; method: immunoSEQ multiplex PCR. V and J calls and clone size are copied from that table; D and trimming were computed from the DNA. The sample has 25,000 to 30,000 clones; approximately 80% are singletons. The CDR3 is 11 residues long. Losses at the gene ends were 6 bases for V and 12 bases for J; bases not matched to a gene: 5. Germline V gene data show CDR1 as MNHEY and CDR2 as SMNVEV (reference sequence). The gene calls are TRBV27 and TRBJ2-1; TRBD2 aligns across 7 bases. Sequenced input: peripheral blood. The origin of this receptor is a woman over 75 with acute or convalescent COVID-19. This chain's CDR3 is CASSDWGGQFF. The CDR3 coding sequence is TGTGCCAGCAGCGACTGGGGGGGGCAGTTCTTC.